This T cell receptor beta chain was sequenced during a study of blood T cell repertoires in COVID-19. Germline V CDR1 and CDR2: SGHNT, YYREEE (reference sequence). CDR3 length: 15 amino acids. The ends lost 4 bases at V and 7 bases at J; junction bases unmatched: 11. Participants were aged 18 to 89 years, lived in about 26 US areas, and enrolled virtually. Sequenced by immunoSEQ multiplex PCR; TCRdb stores in-frame clones only, minus some. The sample has 300,000 to 400,000 clones, 88% seen once. V gene TRBV5-4 combines with J gene TRBJ1-2; 9 nucleotides agree with TRBD1. Sequencing used PBMCs or T cells enriched from blood (not recorded which). This receptor was obtained from a woman aged 18-29 years who had recovered from COVID-19. CDR3 residues: CASSTGTGFVGGYTF. The CDR3 region has the DNA TGTGCCAGCAGCACCGGGACAGGGTTTGTGGGTGGCTACACCTTC.